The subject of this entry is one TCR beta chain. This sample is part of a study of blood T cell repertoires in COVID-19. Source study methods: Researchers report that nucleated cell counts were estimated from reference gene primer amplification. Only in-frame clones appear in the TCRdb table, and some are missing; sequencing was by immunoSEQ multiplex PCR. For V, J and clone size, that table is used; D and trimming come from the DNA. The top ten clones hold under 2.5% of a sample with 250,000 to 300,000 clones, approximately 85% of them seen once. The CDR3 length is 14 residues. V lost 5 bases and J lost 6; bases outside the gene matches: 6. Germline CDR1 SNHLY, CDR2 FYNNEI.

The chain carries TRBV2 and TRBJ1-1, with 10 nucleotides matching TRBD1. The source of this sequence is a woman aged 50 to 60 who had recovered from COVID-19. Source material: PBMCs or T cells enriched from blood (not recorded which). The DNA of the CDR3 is TGTGCCAGCAGTTGGGACAGGGGAAGGTCTGAAGCTTTCTTT. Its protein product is CASSWDRGRSEAFF.